This is a list of T cell receptor beta chains from one sample in a study of T cells expressing NK-cell markers. TCRdb reprocessed the 5' RACE reads, with one entry per CDR3 protein and no DNA. The sample features some 120,000 distinct CDR3 sequences, with about 18% in its top ten. Source material: blood T cells: a sorted CD56 or NKG2C T cell subset, CD4+ or CD8+ T cells, or bulk PBMC T cells (not recorded which). These receptors originate from a woman between 18 and 75 years old in good health. Each CDR3 is given with its conserved first and last residue.

V,J,CDR3
TRBV6-5,TRBJ2-2,CASSYLAGGELFF
TRBV6-4,TRBJ2-2,CASSDTGENTGELFF
TRBV28,TRBJ2-7,CASTSGTGSYEQYF
TRBV20-1,TRBJ2-7,CSARDFGGSYEQYF
TRBV5-6,TRBJ2-7,CASSLLPTTTYEQYF
TRBV7-9,TRBJ1-2,CASSLGVGGYTF
TRBV6-5,TRBJ2-2,CASSYYADTGELFF
TRBV19,TRBJ2-1,CASSLASPQNEQFF
TRBV29-1,TRBJ2-7,CSVRDSGTYEQYF
TRBV5-6,TRBJ2-2,CASSFYSGELFF
TRBV19,TRBJ2-1,CASSTGTRAYNEQFF
TRBV30,TRBJ2-5,CAWSGQGPGTQYF
TRBV28,TRBJ2-1,CASSSRTSGVRF
TRBV15,TRBJ2-7,CATSADSSYEQYF
TRBV19,TRBJ2-1,CASSITTYNEQFF
TRBV12-3/TRBV12-4,TRBJ1-1,CASSLTLRAFF
TRBV7-6,TRBJ1-1,CASSLISVRANTEAFF
TRBV13,TRBJ2-1,CASSFSAYNEQFF
TRBV20-1,TRBJ2-7,CSANSDQTYEQYF